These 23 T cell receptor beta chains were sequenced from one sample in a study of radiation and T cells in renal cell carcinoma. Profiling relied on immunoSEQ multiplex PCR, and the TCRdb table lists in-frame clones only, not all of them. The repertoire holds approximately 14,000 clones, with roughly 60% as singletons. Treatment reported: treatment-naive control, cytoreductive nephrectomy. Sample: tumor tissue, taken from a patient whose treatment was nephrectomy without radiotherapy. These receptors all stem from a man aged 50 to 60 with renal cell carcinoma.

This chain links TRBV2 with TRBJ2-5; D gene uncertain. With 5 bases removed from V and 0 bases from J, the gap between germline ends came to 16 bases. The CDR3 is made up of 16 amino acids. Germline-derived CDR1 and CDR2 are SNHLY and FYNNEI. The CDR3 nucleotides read TGTGCCAGCAGTCCCGCGCGGTCCCTGTACCAAGAGACCCAGTACTTC. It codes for CASSPARSLYQETQYF.

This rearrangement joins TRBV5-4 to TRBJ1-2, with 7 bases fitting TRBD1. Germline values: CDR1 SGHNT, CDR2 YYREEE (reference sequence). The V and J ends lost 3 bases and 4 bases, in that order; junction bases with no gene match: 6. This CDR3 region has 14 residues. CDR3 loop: CASSSGGRGYGYTF. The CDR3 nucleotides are TGTGCCAGCAGCTCAGGGGGACGGGGCTATGGCTACACCTTC.

The chain's CDR3 is CASSGRTGGSTEAFF. The CDR3 nucleotides read TGCGCCAGCAGCGGACGGACAGGGGGCTCCACTGAAGCTTTCTTT. The V call is TRBV5-1, the J call TRBJ1-1, with TRBD1 identical over 11 bases. V gave up 4 bases and J gave up 4 bases; unmatched junction bases: 6. The CDR3 extends over 15 amino acids. Germline-derived CDR1 and CDR2 are SGHRS and YFSETQ.

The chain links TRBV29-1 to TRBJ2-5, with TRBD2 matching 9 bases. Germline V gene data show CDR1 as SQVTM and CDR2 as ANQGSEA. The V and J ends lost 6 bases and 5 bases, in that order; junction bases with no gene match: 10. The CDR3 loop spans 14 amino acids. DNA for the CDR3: TGCAGCGTCCCGGGACTAGCAATCCCCGAGACCCAGTACTTC. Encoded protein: CSVPGLAIPETQYF.

CDR3 bases: TGTGCCAGCAGCCAGCCCCAGGGGGCTAGGAGCACAGATACGCAGTATTTT. Amino acids: CASSQPQGARSTDTQYF. The chain couples TRBV14 to TRBJ2-3; 8 bases agree with TRBD1. V was clipped by 3 bases and J by 0 bases; unmatched bases: 8. This CDR3 is built from 17 residues. The germline gives CDR1 SGHDN, CDR2 FVKESK.

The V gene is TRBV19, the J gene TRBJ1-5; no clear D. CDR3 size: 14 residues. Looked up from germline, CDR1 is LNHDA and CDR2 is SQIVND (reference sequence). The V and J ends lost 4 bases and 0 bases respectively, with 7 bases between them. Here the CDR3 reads CASSNTGSNQPQHF. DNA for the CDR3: TGTGCCAGTAGTAACACGGGTAGCAATCAGCCCCAGCATTTT.

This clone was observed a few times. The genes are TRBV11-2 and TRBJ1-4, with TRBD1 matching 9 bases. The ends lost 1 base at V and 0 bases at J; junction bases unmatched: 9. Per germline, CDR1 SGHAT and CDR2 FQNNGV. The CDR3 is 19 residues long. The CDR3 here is CASSLGDRVGWATNEKLFF. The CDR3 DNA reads TGTGCCAGCAGCTTAGGGGACAGGGTCGGATGGGCAACTAATGAAAAACTGTTTTTT.

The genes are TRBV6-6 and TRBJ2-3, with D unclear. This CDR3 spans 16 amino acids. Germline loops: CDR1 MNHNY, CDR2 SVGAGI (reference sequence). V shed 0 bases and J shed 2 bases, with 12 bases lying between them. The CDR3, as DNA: TGTGCCAGCAGTTACTCGGGAAAAGAAGCCACAGATACGCAGTATTTT. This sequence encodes CASSYSGKEATDTQYF.

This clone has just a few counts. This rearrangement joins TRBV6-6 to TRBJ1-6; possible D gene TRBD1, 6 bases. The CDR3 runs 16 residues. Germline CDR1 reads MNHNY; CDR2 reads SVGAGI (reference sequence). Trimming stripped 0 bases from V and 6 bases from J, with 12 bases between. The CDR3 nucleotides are TGTGCCAGCAGTTACTCGGGGGGGCAGGGTAATTCACCCCTCCACTTT. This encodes CASSYSGGQGNSPLHF.

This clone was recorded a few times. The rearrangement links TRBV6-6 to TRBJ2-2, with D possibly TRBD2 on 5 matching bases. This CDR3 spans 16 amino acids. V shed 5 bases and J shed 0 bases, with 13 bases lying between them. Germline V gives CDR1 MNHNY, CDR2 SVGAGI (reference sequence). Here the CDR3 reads CASSRGLSANTGELFF. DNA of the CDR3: TGTGCCAGCAGTCGCGGACTCTCCGCGAACACCGGGGAGCTGTTTTTT.

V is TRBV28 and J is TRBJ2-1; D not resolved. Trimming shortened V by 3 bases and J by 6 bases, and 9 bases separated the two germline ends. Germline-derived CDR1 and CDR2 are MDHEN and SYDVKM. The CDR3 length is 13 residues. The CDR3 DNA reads TGTGCCAGCAGTTTTGAAGGAACCAATGAGCAGTTCTTC. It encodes CASSFEGTNEQFF.

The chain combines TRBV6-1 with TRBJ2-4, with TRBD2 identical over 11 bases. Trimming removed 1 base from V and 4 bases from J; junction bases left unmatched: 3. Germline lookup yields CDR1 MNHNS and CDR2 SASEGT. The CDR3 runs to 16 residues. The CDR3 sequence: CASSEGIAGGKNIQYF. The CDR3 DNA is TGTGCCAGCAGTGAAGGGATAGCGGGGGGGAAAAACATTCAGTACTTC.

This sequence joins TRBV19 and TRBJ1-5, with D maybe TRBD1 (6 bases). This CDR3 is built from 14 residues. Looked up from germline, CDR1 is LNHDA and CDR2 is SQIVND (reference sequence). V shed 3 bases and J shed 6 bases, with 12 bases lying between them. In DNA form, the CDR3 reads TGTGCCAGTAGTATTACGGGGGCGGCTCAGCCCCAGCATTTT. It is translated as CASSITGAAQPQHF.

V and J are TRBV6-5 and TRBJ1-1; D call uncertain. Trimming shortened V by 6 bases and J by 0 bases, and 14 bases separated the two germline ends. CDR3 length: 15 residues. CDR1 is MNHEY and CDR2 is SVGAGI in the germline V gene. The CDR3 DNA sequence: TGTGCCAGCAGCCCCCCGAGGGCATTGAACACTGAAGCTTTCTTT. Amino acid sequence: CASSPPRALNTEAFF.

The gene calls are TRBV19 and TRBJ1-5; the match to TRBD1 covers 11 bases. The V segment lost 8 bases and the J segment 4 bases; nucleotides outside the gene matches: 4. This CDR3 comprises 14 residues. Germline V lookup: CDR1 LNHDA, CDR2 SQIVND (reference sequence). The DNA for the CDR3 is TGTGCCAGTTGTGGGACAGGGGGAAATCAGCCCCAGCATTTT. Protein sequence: CASCGTGGNQPQHF.

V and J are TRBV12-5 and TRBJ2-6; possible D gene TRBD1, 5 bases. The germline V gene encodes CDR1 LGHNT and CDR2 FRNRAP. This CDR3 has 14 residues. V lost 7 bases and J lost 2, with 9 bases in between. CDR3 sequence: CASAGLPGANVLTF. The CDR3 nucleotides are TGTGCTAGTGCAGGGCTGCCTGGGGCCAACGTCCTGACTTTC.

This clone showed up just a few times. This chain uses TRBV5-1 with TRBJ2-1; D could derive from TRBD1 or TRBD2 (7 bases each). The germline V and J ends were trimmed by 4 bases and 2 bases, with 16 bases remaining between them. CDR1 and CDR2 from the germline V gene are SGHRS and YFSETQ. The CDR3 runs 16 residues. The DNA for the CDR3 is TGCGCCAGCAGCCGTCTCCAGGGGGGGCCCTACAATGAGCAGTTCTTC. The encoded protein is CASSRLQGGPYNEQFF. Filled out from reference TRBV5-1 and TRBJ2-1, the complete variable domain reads KAGVTQTPRYLIKTRGQQVTLSCSPISGHRSVSWYQQTPGQGLQFLFEYFSETQRNKGNFPGRFSGRQFSNSRSEMNVSTLELGDSALYLCASSRLQGGPYNEQFFGPGTRLTVL.

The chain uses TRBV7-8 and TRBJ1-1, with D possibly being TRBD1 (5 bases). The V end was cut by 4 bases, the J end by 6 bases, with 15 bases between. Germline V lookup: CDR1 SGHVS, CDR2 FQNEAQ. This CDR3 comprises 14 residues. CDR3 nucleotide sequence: TGTGCCAGCAGCTCAAGAACAGGCCCGCCTGAAGCTTTCTTT. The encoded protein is CASSSRTGPPEAFF.

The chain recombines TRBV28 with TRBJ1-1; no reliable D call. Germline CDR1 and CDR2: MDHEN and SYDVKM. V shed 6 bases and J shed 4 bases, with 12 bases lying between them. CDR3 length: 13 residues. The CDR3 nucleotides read TGTGCCAGCAGGTTCGTGGGTGCCACTGAAGCTTTCTTT. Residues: CASRFVGATEAFF.

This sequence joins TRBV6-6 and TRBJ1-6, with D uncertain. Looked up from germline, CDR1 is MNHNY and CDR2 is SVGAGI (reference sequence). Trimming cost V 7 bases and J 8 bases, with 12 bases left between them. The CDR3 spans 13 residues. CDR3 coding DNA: TGTGCCAGCACCTCTGAAAGTCATTCACCCCTCCACTTT. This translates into CASTSESHSPLHF.

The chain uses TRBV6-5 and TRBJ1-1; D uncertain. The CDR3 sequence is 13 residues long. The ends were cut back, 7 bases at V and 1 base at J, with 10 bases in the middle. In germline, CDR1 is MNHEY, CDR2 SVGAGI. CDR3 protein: CASTEPKNTEAFF. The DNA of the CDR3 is TGTGCCAGCACCGAACCTAAGAACACTGAAGCTTTCTTT.

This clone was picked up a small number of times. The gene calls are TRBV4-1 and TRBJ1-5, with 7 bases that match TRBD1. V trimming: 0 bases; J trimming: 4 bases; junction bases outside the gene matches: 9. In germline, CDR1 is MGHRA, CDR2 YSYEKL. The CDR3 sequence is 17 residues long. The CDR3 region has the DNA TGCGCCAGCAGCCAAGATACAAGGGGGCAGGTGAATCAGCCCCAGCATTTT. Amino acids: CASSQDTRGQVNQPQHF.

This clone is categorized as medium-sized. The CDR3 region is CASSFGGSEAFF. The CDR3 coding sequence is TGTGCCAGCAGCTTTGGAGGGTCTGAAGCTTTCTTT. The rearrangement links TRBV7-3 to TRBJ1-1, with D uncertain. In germline, CDR1 is SGHTA, CDR2 FQGTGA. V was pared by 3 bases and J by 6 bases, with 8 bases between. CDR3 length: 12 amino acids.